The 29 T cell receptor beta chains below come from one sample, sequenced in a study of cytomegalovirus exposure and HLA in healthy donors. PCR involved 60 Vbeta and 13 Jbeta primers. Measured with immunoSEQ multiplex PCR; TCRdb has only the in-frame clones, and not every one. The table lists 35,000 to 55,000 clones, roughly 51% of them singletons, with 5% to 6.5% in the top ten. Sample: PBMCs. The receptors were gathered from a man between 60 and 70 years old in good health and CMV-seronegative.

The V and J genes are TRBV5-1 and TRBJ2-1; 7 bases align to TRBD1. The CDR3 contains 15 residues. Germline values: CDR1 SGHRS, CDR2 YFSETQ. V lost 0 bases, J lost 1 base, and 1 base stayed unmatched. The CDR3 DNA reads as TGCGCCAGCAGCTTGGCACAGGGGTCCTACAATGAGCAGTTCTTC. This translates into CASSLAQGSYNEQFF.

This CDR3 is CASSLRQGVDEKLFF. The CDR3 nucleotides read TGCGCCAGCAGTCTGAGACAGGGTGTGGATGAAAAACTGTTTTTT. This rearrangement joins TRBV4-1 to TRBJ1-4; TRBD1 aligns across 7 bases. This CDR3 region has 15 residues. CDR1 and CDR2 (germline): MGHRA, YSYEKL. Trimming at V came to 6 bases and at J to 6 bases, leaving 10 bases not matched to a gene.

This chain uses TRBV6-6 with TRBJ1-2, with a weak D call TRBD1 (5 bases). Looked up from germline, CDR1 is MNHNY and CDR2 is SVGAGI (reference sequence). V was cut by 6 bases and J by 0 bases, with 14 bases left in between. The CDR3 runs 15 residues. CDR3: CASRGSGPTNYGYTF. As DNA, the CDR3 is TGTGCCAGCAGGGGGTCAGGGCCGACTAACTATGGCTACACCTTC.

This clone turned up a few times. This CDR3 reads CASSLLGGGTRTYEQYF. CDR3 DNA sequence: TGTGCCAGCAGCCTCCTGGGTGGAGGGACCCGTACCTACGAGCAGTACTTC. V is TRBV7-2 and J is TRBJ2-7; D is possibly TRBD2 (6 bases). The CDR3 extends over 17 amino acids. Trimming shortened V by 5 bases and J by 2 bases, and 22 bases separated the two germline ends. Per the germline V gene, CDR1 is SGHTA and CDR2 is FQGNSA.

This rearrangement joins TRBV29-1 to TRBJ1-1, with D perhaps matching TRBD1 (5 bases). The CDR3 spans 17 residues. The V end lost 0 bases, the J end lost 0 bases, and 17 bases lay between the germline ends. Per the germline V gene, CDR1 is SQVTM and CDR2 is ANQGSEA. The CDR3 is CSVEDQGSLYMNTEAFF. CDR3 in DNA: TGCAGCGTTGAAGATCAGGGATCTCTTTACATGAACACTGAAGCTTTCTTT.

The chain combines TRBV19 with TRBJ2-5, with D uncertain. Germline lookup yields CDR1 LNHDA and CDR2 SQIVND (reference sequence). CDR3 length equals 12 residues. V lost 10 bases, J lost 7 bases, and 16 bases lay in between. The CDR3 coding sequence is TGTGCCACCCGTCGGTCCTCCGGGACCCAGTACTTC. Amino acids: CATRRSSGTQYF.

The V and J genes are TRBV11-2 and TRBJ1-4, with D unresolved. The CDR3 extends over 12 amino acids. The V gene lost 3 bases and the J gene lost 7 bases, with 6 bases spanning the gap. Germline CDR1 and CDR2: SGHAT and FQNNGV. CDR3 region: CASSFSGEKLFF. CDR3 nucleotides: TGTGCCAGCAGCTTCTCAGGTGAAAAACTGTTTTTT.

The chain combines TRBV6-5 with TRBJ1-2; D gene ambiguous. Germline V lookup: CDR1 MNHEY, CDR2 SVGAGI. Deletions cut 4 bases from V and 0 bases from J, with 15 bases between. The CDR3 is 16 residues long. The CDR3 DNA follows: TGTGCCAGCAGTTTACGATCCGGGATCTCTAACTATGGCTACACCTTC. It encodes CASSLRSGISNYGYTF.

The rearrangement joins TRBV5-1 to TRBJ1-2; D perhaps matches TRBD1 (6 bases). CDR3 size: 11 residues. Germline lookup yields CDR1 SGHRS and CDR2 YFSETQ. Trimming removed 3 bases at V and 7 bases at J, with 7 bases between. This CDR3 is CASSSGAGYTF. CDR3 in DNA: TGCGCCAGCAGCTCAGGGGCTGGCTACACCTTC.

V and J are TRBV6-1 and TRBJ1-4; perhaps TRBD1 as D (5 bases). Germline lookup yields CDR1 MNHNS and CDR2 SASEGT. This CDR3 is built from 15 residues. The V end lost 3 bases, the J end lost 8 bases, and 16 bases lay between the germline ends. CDR3 region: CASSDKGRVEEKLFF. CDR3 bases: TGTGCCAGCAGTGACAAGGGCAGGGTGGAGGAAAAACTGTTTTTT.

This clone showed up just a few times. The chain couples TRBV18 to TRBJ2-3, with 9 bases that match TRBD2. V was clipped by 1 base and J by 2 bases; unmatched bases: 1. This CDR3 spans 15 amino acids. In germline, CDR1 is KGHSH, CDR2 LQKENI. CDR3 sequence: CASSPLAGATDTQYF. The CDR3 nucleotides read TGTGCCAGCTCACCACTAGCGGGAGCCACAGATACGCAGTATTTT.

The sample holds one count of this clone. CDR3 coding DNA: TGTGCCAGTAGTAAGGGACTGTTGAACACTGAAGCTTTCTTT. It yields the protein CASSKGLLNTEAFF. The chain uses TRBV19 and TRBJ1-1; D possibly corresponds to TRBD1 (5 bases). The CDR3 consists of 14 residues. Trimming removed 4 bases from V and 0 bases from J, with 9 bases in between. Germline CDR1 LNHDA, CDR2 SQIVND (reference sequence).

This rearrangement joins TRBV10-1 to TRBJ2-1, with 13 bases aligning to TRBD2. Trimming cost V 3 bases and J 8 bases; bases outside gene matches: 10. CDR1 WNHNN and CDR2 SYGVQD come from the germline V gene (reference sequence). The CDR3 contains 17 residues. The CDR3 sequence is CASSDPATSGRAYEQFF. In DNA form, the CDR3 reads TGCGCCAGCAGTGATCCCGCTACTAGCGGGAGGGCCTATGAGCAGTTCTTC.

This clone was recorded a few times. This chain links TRBV27 with TRBJ1-1; D uncertain. Germline CDR1 and CDR2: MNHEY and SMNVEV (reference sequence). With 2 bases removed from V and 3 bases from J, the gap between germline ends came to 10 bases. The CDR3 consists of 14 residues. The CDR3 sequence: CASSLNRVDTEAFF. The CDR3 nucleotides are TGTGCCAGCAGTTTAAATCGGGTGGACACTGAAGCTTTCTTT.

The V and J genes are TRBV7-2 and TRBJ1-2, with D hard to call. This CDR3 contains 18 residues. Germline CDR1 and CDR2: SGHTA and FQGNSA. V lost 1 base, J lost 7 bases, and 25 bases lay in between. CDR3 DNA: TGTGCCAGCAGCTTAGGGGGTCGGGGAGGATCTCAAGGAGTTGGCTACACCTTC. It specifies CASSLGGRGGSQGVGYTF.

This chain connects TRBV7-8 to TRBJ1-2; TRBD1 is a possible D gene (6 bases). CDR3 length: 12 residues. CDR1 is SGHVS and CDR2 is FQNEAQ in the germline V gene. Trimming removed 5 bases from V and 8 bases from J, with 12 bases in between. CDR3 in amino acids: CASSVETGGYTF. CDR3 nucleotide sequence: TGTGCCAGCAGCGTAGAGACAGGAGGCTACACCTTC.

The V and J genes are TRBV7-6 and TRBJ2-7; tentatively, D is TRBD2 (7 bases). V was clipped by 5 bases and J by 6 bases, with 17 bases between them. Germline loops: CDR1 SGHVS, CDR2 FNYEAQ. The CDR3 has 14 residues. The CDR3 nucleotides read TGTGCCAGCAGCAGGGGGGGCGGAGATGGCGAGCAGTACTTC. Translation: CASSRGGGDGEQYF.

This clone came up many times. This chain joins TRBV27 and TRBJ2-7; the D is unclear. The germline gives CDR1 MNHEY, CDR2 SMNVEV (reference sequence). The germline V and J ends were trimmed by 5 bases and 6 bases, with 11 bases remaining between them. The CDR3 is made up of 12 amino acids. This CDR3 reads CASSPLLGEQYF. CDR3 nucleotides: TGTGCCAGCAGTCCCCTGCTAGGCGAGCAGTACTTC.

The chain joins TRBV5-1 to TRBJ2-1; the match to TRBD2 covers 10 bases. Looked up from germline, CDR1 is SGHRS and CDR2 is YFSETQ. This CDR3 contains 19 residues. The J segment lost 6 bases and the V segment lost 4 bases, leaving 19 bases of the junction unmatched. The CDR3 coding sequence is TGCGCCAGCAGCCTCTCTGGGGCTAGCGGGAGAAAGAGGGGCAATGAGCAGTTCTTC. Translating gives CASSLSGASGRKRGNEQFF.

This chain connects TRBV9 to TRBJ2-7, with 7 bases lining up with TRBD1. Per the germline V gene, CDR1 is SGDLS and CDR2 is YYNGEE. The length of the CDR3 is 15 residues. After removal of 4 bases from V and 6 bases from J, the junction contained 13 bases not matched to a gene. CDR3 in amino acids: CASSPGQATTGEQYF. CDR3 DNA sequence: TGTGCCAGCAGCCCAGGACAGGCTACTACCGGCGAGCAGTACTTC.

This clone was seen a few times. Written as DNA, the CDR3 is TGTGCCAGCAGCTTAGTCCCGACTAGCGAACAGACCCAGTACTTC. Amino acids: CASSLVPTSEQTQYF. The V and J genes are TRBV7-6 and TRBJ2-5; 8 positions agree with TRBD2. CDR3 length: 15 residues. Germline V gene sequence: CDR1 SGHVS, CDR2 FNYEAQ. The trim removed 1 base at V and 6 bases at J, leaving 7 bases unmatched. Based on the CDR3 plus reference TRBV7-6 and TRBJ2-5, the full variable domain is GAGVSQSPRYKVTKRGQDVALRCDPISGHVSLYWYRQALGQGPEFLTYFNYEAQQDKSGLPNDRFSAERPEGSISTLTIQRTEQRDSAMYRCASSLVPTSEQTQYFGPGTRLLVL.

The J gene is TRBJ1-2, the V gene TRBV14, with D tentatively TRBD1 (6 bases). Trimming shortened V by 4 bases and J by 4 bases, and 10 bases separated the two germline ends. CDR3 size: 13 residues. Germline-derived CDR1 and CDR2 are SGHDN and FVKESK. CDR3 bases: TGTGCCAGCAGCCCCGGACAGACCTATGGCTACACCTTC. Protein product: CASSPGQTYGYTF.

This clone appeared a few times. The gene calls are TRBV6-5 and TRBJ1-3; a possible D gene is TRBD1 (6 bases). The CDR3 is made up of 12 amino acids. V lost 6 bases and J 4 bases, leaving 7 bases between the germline ends. Germline V CDR1 and CDR2: MNHEY, SVGAGI. CDR3: CASRGTGNTIYF. In DNA form, the CDR3 reads TGTGCCAGCAGAGGGACAGGAAACACCATATATTTT.

The chain links TRBV7-2 to TRBJ1-2; 11 bases are a match to TRBD1. V gave up 1 base and J gave up 8 bases; unmatched junction bases: 6. Germline values: CDR1 SGHTA, CDR2 FQGNSA. The CDR3 is 15 residues long. CDR3 protein: CASSLGGTGGRGYTF. DNA of the CDR3: TGTGCCAGCAGCTTAGGTGGGACAGGGGGACGCGGCTACACCTTC.

J is TRBJ1-4 and V is TRBV10-3; no firm D call. Germline V gene lookup returns CDR1 ENHRY and CDR2 SYGVKD. V was cut by 6 bases and J by 0 bases, with 8 bases left in between. The CDR3 runs to 14 residues. The CDR3 is CAIRSEATNEKLFF. CDR3 sequence (DNA): TGTGCCATCAGGAGTGAGGCAACTAATGAAAAACTGTTTTTT.

The chain uses TRBV10-3 and TRBJ2-7; possible D gene TRBD1, 6 bases. V lost 8 bases and J lost 2, with 7 bases in between. The CDR3 consists of 11 residues. Germline assignment: CDR1 ENHRY and CDR2 SYGVKD. CDR3 residues: CAIGQTYEQYF. The CDR3, as DNA: TGTGCCATCGGACAGACCTACGAGCAGTACTTC.

The chain is built from TRBV15 and TRBJ2-3, with 9 bases lining up with TRBD1. The germline gives CDR1 LNHNV, CDR2 YYDKDF (reference sequence). CDR3 size: 15 residues. With V trimmed by 8 bases and J by 4 bases, 10 bases remained unmatched. CDR3 nucleotide sequence: TGTGCCACCGCCGGCGGGACAGGGAAGGCAGATACGCAGTATTTT. Translated: CATAGGTGKADTQYF.

The genes are TRBV4-2 and TRBJ1-1; no firm D call. Germline V gene sequence: CDR1 LGHNA, CDR2 YNFKEQ. The CDR3 has 12 amino acids. V was clipped by 3 bases and J by 2 bases, with 4 bases between them. CDR3 coding DNA: TGTGCCAGCAGCCACCCTAACACTGAAGCTTTCTTT. Translating it yields CASSHPNTEAFF.

The chain combines TRBV7-6 with TRBJ2-5; 14 positions match TRBD2. J lost 5 bases, V lost 6 bases, and 2 bases had no gene match. Germline loops: CDR1 SGHVS, CDR2 FNYEAQ. The CDR3 runs to 14 residues. CDR3 in DNA: TGTGCCAGCAGGCGGACTAGCGGGAGGGAGACCCAGTACTTC. Its translation is CASRRTSGRETQYF.